These T cell receptor beta chains were read from a single sample in a study of T-cell reconstitution after alpha-beta-depleted transplantation in children. TCRdb called the PCR reads again in MiXCR, with one record for every CDR3 protein. The sample shows 360,000 or so distinct CDR3 sequences, 20% of them seen only once. The sample was PBMCs from the stem cell graft donor, taken from the stem cell graft. All receptors come from a human donor who donated a stem cell graft to a child with acute myeloid leukemia. Each CDR3 is given with its conserved first and last residue. A D gene is named only where the DNA matches it firmly. The listing skips clone size in some rows; elsewhere it reads once, few, many or a size class.

D gene: .; J gene: TRBJ1-5; clone size: .; V gene: TRBV2; CDR3 DNA: TGTGCCAGCAGGGATGGTAGGGTCGGGGTTTACAATCAGCCCCAGCATTTT; CDR3 protein: CASRDGRVGVYNQPQHF
D gene: TRBD1; J gene: TRBJ2-3; clone size: .; V gene: TRBV12-3/TRBV12-4; CDR3 DNA: TGTGCCAGCAGCCAGACAGGGGGCGAAGATACGCAGTATTTT; CDR3 protein: CASSQTGGEDTQYF
D gene: TRBD1; J gene: TRBJ2-2; clone size: many; V gene: TRBV12-3/TRBV12-4; CDR3 DNA: TGTGCCAGCAGTTTATCAGGGGGAACCGGGGAGCTGTTTTTT; CDR3 protein: CASSLSGGTGELFF
D gene: .; J gene: TRBJ2-3; clone size: .; V gene: TRBV12-3/TRBV12-4; CDR3 DNA: TGTGCCAGCAGCTCTCTGCCGACAGGTAGCACAGATACGCAGTATTTT; CDR3 protein: CASSSLPTGSTDTQYF
D gene: TRBD2; J gene: TRBJ2-1; clone size: .; V gene: TRBV11-2; CDR3 DNA: TGTGCCAGCAGCACACCGGGACTAGCGGGAGGGAGCTCCTACAATGAGCAGTTCTTC; CDR3 protein: CASSTPGLAGGSSYNEQFF
D gene: .; J gene: TRBJ2-7; clone size: few; V gene: TRBV5-1; CDR3 DNA: TGCGCCAGCAGCTTGGAGGCATCTCCTTACGAGCAGTACTTC; CDR3 protein: CASSLEASPYEQYF
D gene: TRBD1; J gene: TRBJ1-6; clone size: many; V gene: TRBV20-1; CDR3 DNA: TGCAGTGCGTCAGACAGGGGATATAATTCACCCCTCCACTTT; CDR3 protein: CSASDRGYNSPLHF
D gene: .; J gene: TRBJ1-1; clone size: .; V gene: TRBV15; CDR3 DNA: TGTGCCACCAGGGAGGGCCGATACACTGAAGCTTTCTTT; CDR3 protein: CATREGRYTEAFF
D gene: TRBD1; J gene: TRBJ2-1; clone size: few; V gene: TRBV5-6; CDR3 DNA: TGTGCCAGCAGCACCGGACAGGGGGCGATTGAGCAGTTCTTC; CDR3 protein: CASSTGQGAIEQFF
D gene: .; J gene: TRBJ2-7; clone size: many; V gene: TRBV27; CDR3 DNA: TGTGCCAGCAGTTTTAGTCAGGGCCCCTACGAGCAGTACTTC; CDR3 protein: CASSFSQGPYEQYF
D gene: .; J gene: TRBJ2-7; clone size: .; V gene: TRBV20-1; CDR3 DNA: TGCAGTGCTAGAGATTACCTCGCGCGGGCCGACGAGCAGTACTTC; CDR3 protein: CSARDYLARADEQYF
D gene: .; J gene: TRBJ2-7; clone size: .; V gene: TRBV5-5; CDR3 DNA: TGTGCCAGCACCCCCGGGGTGGGGGAGAGGCCTAAATACGAGCAGTACTTC; CDR3 protein: CASTPGVGERPKYEQYF
D gene: .; J gene: TRBJ2-6; clone size: .; V gene: TRBV2; CDR3 DNA: TGTGCCAGCCGGGTAGCCGGGGTTCGAGGTGGGGCCAACGTCCTGACTTTC; CDR3 protein: CASRVAGVRGGANVLTF
D gene: TRBD2; J gene: TRBJ2-1; clone size: few; V gene: TRBV5-1; CDR3 DNA: TGCGCCAGCGGACACCCCCAGGTAGCGGGAGGGGGGCATGAGCAGTTCTTC; CDR3 protein: CASGHPQVAGGGHEQFF
D gene: TRBD2; J gene: TRBJ2-5; clone size: many; V gene: TRBV2; CDR3 DNA: TGTGCCAGCAGGAGGGGAGCGGGAGCAGCAGAGACCCAGTACTTC; CDR3 protein: CASRRGAGAAETQYF
D gene: TRBD2; J gene: TRBJ2-7; clone size: few; V gene: TRBV24-1; CDR3 DNA: TGTGCCACCAGTGACCGGACTAGCGGTTCTAACGAGCAGTACTTC; CDR3 protein: CATSDRTSGSNEQYF
D gene: TRBD1; J gene: TRBJ1-2; clone size: .; V gene: TRBV20-1; CDR3 DNA: TGCAGTGCTGGTGGACAGGGACCAGCTAACTATGGCTACACCTTC; CDR3 protein: CSAGGQGPANYGYTF
D gene: .; J gene: TRBJ2-4; clone size: few; V gene: TRBV5-6; CDR3 DNA: TGTGCCAGCAGCTTCGGGGGAAGCGACATTCAGTACTTC; CDR3 protein: CASSFGGSDIQYF
D gene: .; J gene: TRBJ2-2; clone size: .; V gene: TRBV18; CDR3 DNA: TGTGCCAGCTCACGGGGGAAGTCCACCGGGGAGCTGTTTTTT; CDR3 protein: CASSRGKSTGELFF
D gene: .; J gene: TRBJ2-7; clone size: many; V gene: TRBV7-2; CDR3 DNA: TGTGCCAGCAGCGGAAGAGGGGTCCGCGAGCAGTACTTC; CDR3 protein: CASSGRGVREQYF
D gene: .; J gene: TRBJ2-7; clone size: .; V gene: TRBV2; CDR3 DNA: TGTGCCAGCGAAGGTTGGACCGGTAGTTTCGACTTC; CDR3 protein: CASEGWTGSFDF
D gene: .; J gene: TRBJ2-1; clone size: .; V gene: TRBV3-1; CDR3 DNA: TGTGCCAGCAGCCGATGGACTACCGCCAATGAGCAGTTCTTC; CDR3 protein: CASSRWTTANEQFF
D gene: TRBD2; J gene: TRBJ2-1; clone size: few; V gene: TRBV4-1; CDR3 DNA: TGCGCCAGCAGCCAAGGCCTAGCGGCCCTGAATGAGCAGTTCTTC; CDR3 protein: CASSQGLAALNEQFF
D gene: .; J gene: TRBJ2-7; clone size: .; V gene: TRBV29-1; CDR3 DNA: TGCAGCGTCGCCGACAGGAGCTCCTACGAGCAGTACTTC; CDR3 protein: CSVADRSSYEQYF
D gene: TRBD1; J gene: TRBJ1-1; clone size: many; V gene: TRBV29-1; CDR3 DNA: TGCAGCGTTGAACGACAGGGAAACACTGAAGCTTTCTTT; CDR3 protein: CSVERQGNTEAFF
D gene: .; J gene: TRBJ2-1; clone size: .; V gene: TRBV14; CDR3 DNA: TGTGCCAGCAGCCAAATGAGGGTGGGTGAGCAGTTCTTC; CDR3 protein: CASSQMRVGEQFF
D gene: TRBD2; J gene: TRBJ2-1; clone size: .; V gene: TRBV12-3/TRBV12-4; CDR3 DNA: TGTGCCAGCAGTTCTAGCGGGAGGGCGGACAATGAGCAGTTCTTC; CDR3 protein: CASSSSGRADNEQFF
D gene: TRBD2; J gene: TRBJ2-7; clone size: few; V gene: TRBV11-2; CDR3 DNA: TGTGCCAGCAGCTTAGTCGGGCTAGCGGGGATCGCAACCTACGAGCAGTACTTC; CDR3 protein: CASSLVGLAGIATYEQYF
D gene: .; J gene: TRBJ2-7; clone size: .; V gene: TRBV10-1; CDR3 DNA: TGCGCCAGCAGTGATAAAAGAAAAAGCTACGAGCAGTACTTC; CDR3 protein: CASSDKRKSYEQYF
D gene: .; J gene: TRBJ2-1; clone size: few; V gene: TRBV2; CDR3 DNA: TGTGCCAGCAGTGACGGTAACAATGAGCAGTTCTTC; CDR3 protein: CASSDGNNEQFF
D gene: .; J gene: TRBJ2-3; clone size: .; V gene: TRBV5-1; CDR3 DNA: TGCGCCAGCAGCTCGATAGCCGGGCCAGATACGCAGTATTTT; CDR3 protein: CASSSIAGPDTQYF
D gene: TRBD2; J gene: TRBJ2-7; clone size: few; V gene: TRBV9; CDR3 DNA: TGTGCCAGCAGCGTAGGGCGGACTAGCGGGAATCGCGAGCAGTACTTC; CDR3 protein: CASSVGRTSGNREQYF
D gene: .; J gene: TRBJ1-2; clone size: few; V gene: TRBV12-3/TRBV12-4; CDR3 DNA: TGTGCCAGCAGTTTATTACAGGCCGACTACACCTTC; CDR3 protein: CASSLLQADYTF